This T cell receptor (beta chain) was recovered during a study of blood T cell repertoires in COVID-19. Study at large: Samples of COVID-19 (acute and convalescent) were obtained from the United States, Italy and Spain. T cells, B-cell-depleted T cells, or PBMCs provided the cDNA or gDNA that served as material.

Germline CDR1 and CDR2: SEHNR and FQNEAQ (reference sequence). Between the trimmed V and J ends, which lost 5 bases and 3 bases, there was a span of 6 bases. This CDR3 has 12 amino acids. This clone was detected once. How the authors handled the data: Nucleated cell number was recorded as an estimate derived from reference gene primer amplification. Data came from immunoSEQ multiplex PCR; TCRdb stores just in-frame clones and leaves some out. V and J calls and clone size come straight from that table; D and trimming were deduced from the DNA. The sample holds about 110,000 clones; approximately 70% are singletons and the top ten take about 8.3%.

The sequence was collected from a woman aged 55-70 years with acute or convalescent COVID-19. Sequenced material: peripheral blood. This sequence joins TRBV7-9 and TRBJ2-3; D gene unclear. The CDR3, as DNA: TGTGCCAGCAGCCCCTCTACAGATACGCAGTATTTT. It specifies CASSPSTDTQYF.